The clone carrying this TCR beta chain was found many times. Template switching, a step in the protocol, added a universal primer site, and cDNA carried unique molecular identifiers. In TCRdb, the 5' RACE reads were re-called with MiXCR into one record per CDR3 protein. This table holds 250,000 or so distinct CDR3 sequences, 6.5% to 9% found once. The donors were all healthy and Caucasian. This entry is derived from a study of identical twins. V was pared by 3 bases and J by 9 bases, with 9 bases between. Germline CDR1 reads LNHNV; CDR2 reads YYDKDF (reference sequence). The CDR3 spans 12 residues. The sample also formed part of further work on yellow fever vaccine responses in identical twins.

The sample taken for sequencing was CD8+ T cells sorted from blood. This clonotype was obtained from a woman aged 18-29 years in good health. The chain carries TRBV15 and TRBJ1-5; D gene uncertain. In nucleotides, the CDR3 is TGTGCCACCAGCAGTACGTCAGGGCCCCAGCATTTT. It specifies CATSSTSGPQHF.